Described below is a single T cell receptor (beta chain) sequence and its context. Its matching antigen is unknown. The CDR3 has 14 residues. The junction had 8 bases not matched to a gene; V was cut back by 5 bases and J by 5 bases. Germline CDR1 SGHRS, CDR2 YFSETQ. Every one of the donors was a Caucasian adult that lived in Nashville, Tennessee. Libraries were prepared by immunoSEQ multiplex PCR; TCRdb keeps only in-frame clonotypes and omits some of them. The sample lists 1,400,000 or so clones, less than 99% occurring once. The data are from a study of shared clonotypes between healthy human individuals. Whole-study context: A couple of female and a few male donors aged 18 to 49 were enrolled. Donors had three CD4 naive, three CD4 memory, two CD8 naive and one CD8 memory plate apiece. Study-level points and caveats: Naive subsets typically showed greater estimated richness than memory subsets.

The sample consisted of naive CD4+ T cells sorted from blood. Indicated subset: CD45RA+ positively selected. The rearrangement links TRBV5-1 to TRBJ1-1, with TRBD1 matching over 8 bases. The TCR comes from a man aged 25-40 years in good health. The CDR3 sequence is CASRPDRVYTEAFF. The CDR3 coding sequence is TGCGCCAGCAGACCGGACAGGGTTTATACTGAAGCTTTCTTT.